Sequencing of this TCR beta chain was carried out in a study of T cells expressing NK-cell markers. Following a re-call of the 5' RACE reads, TCRdb has one entry per CDR3 protein and lacks DNA. The sample yields 200,000 to 300,000 distinct CDR3 sequences, of which the top ten take up more than 3.5%. The CDR3 length is 16 residues. The germline V gene has CDR1 DFQATT and CDR2 SNEGSKA (reference sequence). Input material: blood T cells: a sorted CD56 or NKG2C T cell subset, CD4+ or CD8+ T cells, or bulk PBMC T cells (not recorded which). V and J are TRBV20-1 and TRBJ2-3; the TCRdb call, TRBD2, lacks DNA for checking. The clonotype comes from a woman between 18 and 69 years old in good health. The CDR3 sequence: CSITPRTSGSTDTQYF.